Below are 28 T cell receptor beta chains sequenced from a single sample in a study of control samples from healthy donors and cancer patients. Only in-frame clones appear in the TCRdb table, and some are missing; sequencing was by immunoSEQ multiplex PCR. The sample records tens of thousands of clones, approximately 80% being singletons. Sequenced: blood. Receptors originate from a man aged 45 to 65 in good health.

The rearrangement links TRBV21-1 to TRBJ2-2; the table names TRBD2, a call not compared with the DNA. TRBV21-1 is recorded as a pseudogene. The CDR3 sequence is 21 residues long. CDR3 sequence (DNA): TGTGCCAGCAGCAAAGTCCAGATACCCCAAGAACTAGCGGGAAACACCGGGGAGCTGTTTTTT. This translates into CASSKVQIPQELAGNTGELFF.

The V and J genes are TRBV19 and TRBJ2-7; TRBD1 aligns across 7 bases. With V trimmed by 7 bases and J by 0 bases, 9 bases remained unmatched. This CDR3 has 15 amino acids. CDR1 and CDR2 from the germline V gene are LNHDA and SQIVND (reference sequence). CDR3 protein: CASKKGATISYEQYF. The CDR3 DNA reads TGTGCCAGTAAGAAGGGGGCGACCATCTCCTACGAGCAGTACTTC.

The J gene is TRBJ1-3, the V gene TRBV7-9; 9 bases align to TRBD1. The CDR3 length is 12 residues. Germline assignment: CDR1 SEHNR and CDR2 FQNEAQ (reference sequence). Trimming removed 7 bases from V and 9 bases from J; junction bases left unmatched: 4. The CDR3 coding sequence is TGTGCCAGCAAGGGACAGGGAGGCACCATATATTTT. It specifies CASKGQGGTIYF.

The J gene is TRBJ2-1, the V gene TRBV25-1; 9 bases match TRBD1. The CDR3 is made up of 17 amino acids. In germline, CDR1 is MGHDK, CDR2 SYGVNS. Trimming cost V 6 bases and J 7 bases; bases outside gene matches: 16. For the CDR3, the DNA is TGTGCCAGCAGATCTCATGGGGGACAGGGTGCAAGGAATGAGCAGTTCTTC. Protein sequence: CASRSHGGQGARNEQFF.

This clone was counted a few times. The chain recombines TRBV6-2 or TRBV6-3 with TRBJ2-3, with D tentatively TRBD2 (6 bases). Germline CDR1 reads MNHEY; CDR2 reads SVGEGT. Trimming removed 6 bases at V and 0 bases at J, with 10 bases between. The CDR3 extends over 14 amino acids. CDR3 loop: CASSGSHSTDTQYF. The CDR3 DNA sequence: TGTGCCAGCAGCGGGAGTCATAGCACAGATACGCAGTATTTT.

This clone turned up a few times. The chain combines TRBV15 with TRBJ1-5; weak D call: TRBD1 (5 bases). The ends were cut back, 0 bases at V and 6 bases at J, with 6 bases in the middle. The CDR3 has 13 amino acids. Germline values: CDR1 LNHNV, CDR2 YYDKDF (reference sequence). Here the CDR3 reads CATSRDRVQPQHF. The CDR3 DNA follows: TGTGCCACCAGCAGAGACAGGGTTCAGCCCCAGCATTTT. Combining the CDR3 with reference TRBV15 and TRBJ1-5 gives the whole variable domain DAMVIQNPRYQVTQFGKPVTLSCSQTLNHNVMYWYQQKSSQAPKLLFHYYDKDFNNEADTPDNFQSRRPNTSFCFLDIRSPGLGDTAMYLCATSRDRVQPQHFGDGTRLSIL.

The V gene is TRBV4-2, the J gene TRBJ2-2; 7 bases match TRBD2. Looked up from germline, CDR1 is LGHNA and CDR2 is YNFKEQ. The CDR3 covers 16 residues. The V gene end was trimmed by 0 bases and the J gene end by 4 bases; junction bases not matched to a gene: 5. CDR3 bases: TGTGCCAGCAGCCAAGATATTGTAGCGGGCACCGGGGAGCTGTTTTTT. It yields the protein CASSQDIVAGTGELFF.

This clone has only one observation. This chain joins TRBV13 and TRBJ2-2, with TRBD2 matching over 13 bases. The germline gives CDR1 PRHDT, CDR2 FYEKMQ (reference sequence). The CDR3 totals 17 residues. The J segment lost 4 bases and the V segment lost 5 bases, leaving 7 bases of the junction unmatched. The CDR3 region is CASSAGLAGVGTGELFF. The DNA of the CDR3 is TGTGCCAGCAGCGCTGGACTAGCGGGAGTGGGCACCGGGGAGCTGTTTTTT.

The CDR3: CASITVDEQFF. The CDR3 DNA reads as TGTGCCAGCATCACAGTTGATGAGCAGTTCTTC. The genes are TRBV5-6 and TRBJ2-1; D is unresolved. Germline V lookup: CDR1 SGHDT, CDR2 YYEEEE. Trimming took 6 bases from V and 8 from J, leaving 9 bases between them. The CDR3 is 11 amino acids.

The CDR3 bases are TGTGCCAGCAGCCAAGGGCAGGGGGACTCAGATACGCAGTATTTT. Translating gives CASSQGQGDSDTQYF. The chain carries TRBV4-2 and TRBJ2-3; tentatively, D is TRBD1 (7 bases). V was clipped by 1 base and J by 4 bases, with 12 bases between them. CDR1 LGHNA and CDR2 YNFKEQ come from the germline V gene. The CDR3 sequence is 15 residues long.

The J gene is TRBJ1-1, the V gene TRBV4-1; D is unclear. The germline V gene has CDR1 MGHRA and CDR2 YSYEKL. The CDR3 is 16 amino acids. Trimming took 3 bases from V and 3 from J, leaving 17 bases between them. The CDR3 reads CASSQTLVGGDTEAFF. The CDR3 coding sequence is TGCGCCAGCAGCCAGACCCTAGTGGGTGGTGACACTGAAGCTTTCTTT.

This clone was found a few times. CDR3 sequence reads: CATSEETGFGSYEQYF. The CDR3 DNA reads TGTGCCACCAGTGAGGAGACAGGGTTTGGTTCCTACGAGCAGTACTTC. This chain links TRBV24-1 with TRBJ2-7; 7 positions match TRBD1. The CDR3 is made up of 16 amino acids. The V segment lost 4 bases and the J segment 1 base; nucleotides outside the gene matches: 9. CDR1 and CDR2 from the germline V gene are KGHDR and SFDVKD.

The V and J genes are TRBV6-5 and TRBJ2-1, with 7 bases lining up with TRBD2. V shed 11 bases, J shed 8 bases, and the junction held 15 bases outside the gene matches. The CDR3 covers 14 residues. Per the germline V gene, CDR1 is MNHEY and CDR2 is SVGAGI. The CDR3 DNA follows: TGTGCCGGACCCGGAGCGGGGATCGGCGATGAGCAGTTCTTC. This encodes CAGPGAGIGDEQFF.

The chain employs TRBV18 and TRBJ2-1, with D perhaps matching TRBD1 or TRBD2 (5 bases each). CDR3 length: 15 amino acids. Per the germline V gene, CDR1 is KGHSH and CDR2 is LQKENI. Trimming removed 3 bases at V and 7 bases at J, with 16 bases between. The CDR3, as DNA: TGTGCCAGCTCACCGAGTTTTGGCAGGGAGAATGAGCAGTTCTTC. Protein product: CASSPSFGRENEQFF. Supplemented by reference TRBV18 and TRBJ2-1, the full variable domain reads NAGVMQNPRHLVRRRGQEARLRCSPMKGHSHVYWYRQLPEEGLKFMVYLQKENIIDESGMPKERFSAEFPKEGPSILRIQQVVRGDSAAYFCASSPSFGRENEQFFGPGTRLTVL.

The chain carries TRBV14 and TRBJ2-5; D unresolved. From germline, CDR1 is SGHDN and CDR2 FVKESK. This CDR3 has 17 amino acids. Trimming pared 0 bases from V and 5 bases from J, leaving 19 bases between. CDR3: CASSQDRAQPQMETQYF. CDR3 DNA sequence: TGTGCCAGCAGCCAAGATCGGGCGCAGCCTCAGATGGAGACCCAGTACTTC.

The chain uses TRBV4-3 and TRBJ2-5; D ambiguous. The length of the CDR3 is 14 residues. The germline gives CDR1 LGHNA, CDR2 YSLEER. V was trimmed by 1 base and J by 2 bases, leaving 8 bases between them. CDR3 in DNA: TGCGCCAGCAGCCAAGGGACCGAACAAGAGACCCAGTACTTC. It codes for CASSQGTEQETQYF.

The chain is built from TRBV3-1 (or the pseudogene TRBV3-2) and TRBJ1-3, with unresolved D. The CDR3 contains 17 residues. CDR1 LGHDT and CDR2 YNNKEL come from the germline V gene (reference sequence). Between the trimmed V and J ends, which lost 1 base and 3 bases, there was a span of 16 bases. In nucleotides, the CDR3 is TGTGCCAGCAGCCAAGTTCCCCAGTTGGATTGTGGAAACACCATATATTTT. Its protein product is CASSQVPQLDCGNTIYF.

The rearrangement joins TRBV5-4 to TRBJ1-2, with TRBD1 matching over 9 bases. Germline V gene sequence: CDR1 SGHNT, CDR2 YYREEE (reference sequence). V was pared by 4 bases and J by 4 bases, with 2 bases of the junction left unmatched. This CDR3 contains 13 residues. CDR3 loop: CASSVDRGYGYTF. CDR3 sequence (DNA): TGTGCCAGCAGCGTGGACAGGGGCTATGGCTACACCTTC. The whole variable domain, remainder taken from reference TRBV5-4 and TRBJ1-2, is ETGVTQSPTHLIKTRGQQVTLRCSSQSGHNTVSWYQQALGQGPQFIFQYYREEENGRGNFPPRFSGLQFPNYSSELNVNALELDDSALYLCASSVDRGYGYTFGSGTRLTVV.

This clone was observed a few times. The V and J genes are TRBV10-3 and TRBJ2-5, with 8 bases aligning to TRBD1. Germline V gene data show CDR1 as ENHRY and CDR2 as SYGVKD. V dropped 10 bases and J dropped 5; count of bases not matched to a gene: 12. The CDR3 spans 14 residues. The CDR3 spells CATTGGSGQETQYF. In nucleotides, the CDR3 is TGTGCCACCACAGGGGGATCGGGTCAGGAGACCCAGTACTTC.

The chain joins TRBV15 to TRBJ1-6, with D perhaps matching TRBD1 (5 bases). V was trimmed by 1 base and J by 11 bases, leaving 6 bases between them. The CDR3 is made up of 12 amino acids. Germline values: CDR1 LNHNV, CDR2 YYDKDF (reference sequence). CDR3 in amino acids: CATSRAGPPLHF. CDR3 bases: TGTGCCACCAGCAGAGCGGGGCCACCCCTCCACTTT.

The rearrangement uses TRBV9 and TRBJ1-1; possibly TRBD1 for D (5 bases). The length of the CDR3 is 15 residues. From germline, CDR1 is SGDLS and CDR2 YYNGEE. Trimming removed 0 bases at V and 1 base at J, with 10 bases between. DNA of the CDR3: TGTGCCAGCAGCGTAGCTGGTGGGGGGAACACTGAAGCTTTCTTT. Translated: CASSVAGGGNTEAFF.

This chain connects TRBV5-1 to TRBJ2-5; no firm D call. The CDR3 sequence is 15 residues long. Germline V CDR1 and CDR2: SGHRS, YFSETQ. Trimming removed 0 bases from V and 5 bases from J, with 14 bases in between. CDR3 region: CASSLGLPPRETQYF. CDR3 nucleotide sequence: TGCGCCAGCAGCTTGGGACTCCCCCCCAGGGAGACCCAGTACTTC.

This clone was recorded a few times. The V and J genes are TRBV19 and TRBJ2-2; D is possibly TRBD1 or TRBD2 (5 bases each). Trimming removed 5 bases at V and 4 bases at J, with 11 bases between. CDR1 LNHDA and CDR2 SQIVND come from the germline V gene (reference sequence). The CDR3 runs to 14 residues. The CDR3, as DNA: TGTGCCAGTAGTCGGGGAAGGGGCACCGGGGAGCTGTTTTTT. It codes for CASSRGRGTGELFF.

CDR3 region: CASSQEMMWGLEQFF. CDR3 coding DNA: TGCGCCAGCAGCCAAGAAATGATGTGGGGGCTTGAGCAGTTCTTC. The rearrangement joins TRBV4-3 to TRBJ2-1, with D possibly matching TRBD1 (6 bases). The CDR3 has 15 amino acids. Germline lookup yields CDR1 LGHNA and CDR2 YSLEER. Trimming stripped 0 bases from V and 9 bases from J, with 15 bases between.

Notes on this clone: This sample includes further DNA sequences coding for the same CDR3. The chain joins TRBV19 to TRBJ2-1; TRBD1 matches at 12 bases. V lost 5 bases and J lost 8; bases outside the gene matches: 10. The CDR3 has 16 residues. CDR1 LNHDA and CDR2 SQIVND come from the germline V gene (reference sequence). The CDR3 region is CASSLRIGTGGDEQFF. DNA for the CDR3: TGTGCCAGTAGTCTCCGAATAGGGACAGGGGGCGATGAGCAGTTCTTC.

The chain couples TRBV19 to TRBJ1-2; 9 bases are shared with TRBD1. The trim removed 6 bases at V and 5 bases at J, leaving 16 bases unmatched. From germline, CDR1 is LNHDA and CDR2 SQIVND (reference sequence). The CDR3 spans 17 residues. Here the CDR3 DNA reads TGTGCCAGTAGCTCTCACAAATGGGACAGGGCACTTTATGGCTACACCTTC. Its protein is CASSSHKWDRALYGYTF.

The sample holds a few counts of this clone. The gene calls are TRBV5-1 and TRBJ2-7, with D possibly called TRBD1 or TRBD2 (5 bases each). The CDR3 has 14 amino acids. Deletions cut 7 bases from V and 0 bases from J, with 14 bases between. CDR1 is SGHRS, CDR2 YFSETQ, per germline. The CDR3 nucleotides read TGCGCCAGCGCCCGGGACGGAGTCTCCTACGAGCAGTACTTC. Translation: CASARDGVSYEQYF.

This sequence joins TRBV19 and TRBJ2-7; no definite D call. Trimming took off 8 bases at V and 3 bases at J, with 11 bases between the two ends. The CDR3 sequence is 12 residues long. The germline V gene encodes CDR1 LNHDA and CDR2 SQIVND (reference sequence). CDR3 sequence reads: CASGNSFYEQYF. CDR3 DNA: TGTGCCAGTGGTAACTCATTCTACGAGCAGTACTTC.